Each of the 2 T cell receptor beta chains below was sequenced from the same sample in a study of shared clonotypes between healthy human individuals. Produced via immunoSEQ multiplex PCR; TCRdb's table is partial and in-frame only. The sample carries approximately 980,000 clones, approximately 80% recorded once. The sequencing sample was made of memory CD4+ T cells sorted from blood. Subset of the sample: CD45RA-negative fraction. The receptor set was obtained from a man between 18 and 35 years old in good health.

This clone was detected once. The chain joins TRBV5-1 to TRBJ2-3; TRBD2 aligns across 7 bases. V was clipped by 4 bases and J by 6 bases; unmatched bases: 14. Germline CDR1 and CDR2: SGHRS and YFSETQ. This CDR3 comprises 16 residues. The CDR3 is CASSGGSSVVMDTQYF. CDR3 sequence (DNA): TGCGCCAGCAGCGGCGGGAGTTCCGTCGTGATGGATACGCAGTATTTT.

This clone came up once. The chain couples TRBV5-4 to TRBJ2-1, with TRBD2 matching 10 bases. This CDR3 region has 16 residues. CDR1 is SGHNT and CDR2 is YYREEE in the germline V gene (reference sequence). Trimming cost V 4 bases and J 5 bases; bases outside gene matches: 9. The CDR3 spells CASSPQAGGPNNEQFF. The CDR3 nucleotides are TGTGCCAGCAGCCCCCAAGCGGGAGGGCCCAACAATGAGCAGTTCTTC. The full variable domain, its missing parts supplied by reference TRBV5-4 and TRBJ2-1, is ETGVTQSPTHLIKTRGQQVTLRCSSQSGHNTVSWYQQALGQGPQFIFQYYREEENGRGNFPPRFSGLQFPNYSSELNVNALELDDSALYLCASSPQAGGPNNEQFFGPGTRLTVL.